Shown below are 11 T cell receptor beta chains from a single sample sequenced in a study of blood T cell repertoires in COVID-19. Produced via immunoSEQ multiplex PCR; TCRdb's table is partial and in-frame only. The profile shows 85,000 to 100,000 clones, 65% to 90% of them singletons. The sample was peripheral blood. These receptors were collected from a man in his 60s with acute or convalescent COVID-19.

This chain uses TRBV7-9 with TRBJ2-1; D may be TRBD2 (5 bases). The CDR3 sequence is 17 residues long. The V gene's germline CDR1 is SEHNR and CDR2 FQNEAQ (reference sequence). V dropped 6 bases and J dropped 2 bases, with 20 bases sitting between them. As DNA, the CDR3 is TGTGCCAGCAGTGTCGTAGGGTTTACTAGTCCCTACAATGAGCAGTTCTTC. Residues: CASSVVGFTSPYNEQFF.

The chain is built from TRBV10-1 and TRBJ2-1; a possible D gene is TRBD2 (6 bases). The V gene's germline CDR1 is WNHNN and CDR2 SYGVQD (reference sequence). Trimming stripped 1 base from V and 7 bases from J, with 14 bases between. The CDR3 runs to 15 residues. CDR3 loop: CASSELRGGRNEQFF. CDR3 nucleotides: TGCGCCAGCAGTGAGTTGCGGGGAGGACGGAATGAGCAGTTCTTC.

V and J are TRBV2 and TRBJ1-1; no definite D call. V lost 4 bases and J lost 4, with 7 bases in between. The CDR3 has 12 residues. Germline loops: CDR1 SNHLY, CDR2 FYNNEI. The CDR3, as DNA: TGTGCCAGCAGTGTGGCGGCCACTGAAGCTTTCTTT. Protein sequence: CASSVAATEAFF.

CDR3 in amino acids: CASTLGGSLNTGELFF. The CDR3 DNA is TGTGCCAGCACCCTCGGGGGGAGTCTCAACACCGGGGAGCTGTTTTTT. V usage is TRBV6-6 and J usage is TRBJ2-2; 7 bases align to TRBD2. With V trimmed by 7 bases and J by 2 bases, 10 bases remained unmatched. The CDR3 loop spans 16 amino acids. Germline V gives CDR1 MNHNY, CDR2 SVGAGI (reference sequence).

The gene calls are TRBV7-9 and TRBJ2-5, with a tentative D call TRBD1 (5 bases). V was clipped by 6 bases and J by 2 bases, with 16 bases between them. CDR1 is SEHNR and CDR2 is FQNEAQ in the germline V gene (reference sequence). The CDR3 spans 15 residues. In DNA, the CDR3 is TGTGCCAGCAGGATTCAAGGGGCCGAACAAGAGACCCAGTACTTC. Translated, it gives CASRIQGAEQETQYF.

The chain recombines TRBV6-1 with TRBJ1-5; D unclear. This CDR3 spans 15 amino acids. Trimming stripped 2 bases from V and 0 bases from J, with 8 bases between. From germline, CDR1 is MNHNS and CDR2 SASEGT. DNA of the CDR3: TGTGCCAGCAGTGAATGGCAGATTAGCAATCAGCCCCAGCATTTT. Translated, it gives CASSEWQISNQPQHF.

The J gene is TRBJ1-1, the V gene TRBV29-1; D gene unclear. This CDR3 has 13 amino acids. Trimming took 3 bases from V and 5 from J, leaving 13 bases between them. CDR1 is SQVTM, CDR2 ANQGSEA, per germline. For the CDR3, the DNA is TGCAGCGTTGATCCCCGGAGCCATACTGAAGCTTTCTTT. Residues: CSVDPRSHTEAFF.

This rearrangement joins TRBV2 to TRBJ2-1; D is ambiguous. Trimming pared 5 bases from V and 5 bases from J, leaving 10 bases between. This CDR3 has 13 amino acids. CDR1 and CDR2 from the germline V gene are SNHLY and FYNNEI. This CDR3 reads CASSLDWNNEQFF. The CDR3 DNA sequence: TGTGCCAGCAGTTTAGACTGGAACAATGAGCAGTTCTTC.

This chain links TRBV7-3 with TRBJ2-7; 7 bases align to TRBD2. This CDR3 is 14 amino acids long. The germline CDR1 and CDR2 sequences are SGHTA and FQGTGA. V was pared by 5 bases and J by 5 bases, with 9 bases of the junction left unmatched. CDR3 amino acids: CASSRGRAGDEQYF. CDR3 DNA sequence: TGTGCCAGCAGCCGGGGCAGGGCGGGGGACGAGCAGTACTTC. Supplemented by reference TRBV7-3 and TRBJ2-7, the full variable domain reads GAGVSQTPSNKVTEKGKYVELRCDPISGHTALYWYRQSLGQGPEFLIYFQGTGAADDSGLPNDRFFAVRPEGSVSTLKIQRTERGDSAVYLCASSRGRAGDEQYFGPGTRLTVT.

V usage is TRBV7-8 and J usage is TRBJ1-5; TRBD1 matches 10 bases. J gave up 6 bases and V 4 bases, and 9 bases lay outside the gene matches. The CDR3 totals 16 residues. Germline V gene data show CDR1 as SGHVS and CDR2 as FQNEAQ. CDR3 residues: CASSYLGTGAGQPQHF. The DNA of the CDR3 is TGTGCCAGCAGCTATCTCGGGACAGGGGCGGGTCAGCCCCAGCATTTT.

The V gene is TRBV19, the J gene TRBJ2-2; 10 bases are shared with TRBD1. Trimming took 3 bases from V and 4 from J; bases not matched to a gene: 11. This CDR3 comprises 18 residues. Germline V gene sequence: CDR1 LNHDA, CDR2 SQIVND (reference sequence). The CDR3 region is CASSMRDRGSRGTGELFF. In DNA, the CDR3 is TGTGCCAGTAGTATGAGGGACAGGGGTAGCCGGGGCACCGGGGAGCTGTTTTTT.